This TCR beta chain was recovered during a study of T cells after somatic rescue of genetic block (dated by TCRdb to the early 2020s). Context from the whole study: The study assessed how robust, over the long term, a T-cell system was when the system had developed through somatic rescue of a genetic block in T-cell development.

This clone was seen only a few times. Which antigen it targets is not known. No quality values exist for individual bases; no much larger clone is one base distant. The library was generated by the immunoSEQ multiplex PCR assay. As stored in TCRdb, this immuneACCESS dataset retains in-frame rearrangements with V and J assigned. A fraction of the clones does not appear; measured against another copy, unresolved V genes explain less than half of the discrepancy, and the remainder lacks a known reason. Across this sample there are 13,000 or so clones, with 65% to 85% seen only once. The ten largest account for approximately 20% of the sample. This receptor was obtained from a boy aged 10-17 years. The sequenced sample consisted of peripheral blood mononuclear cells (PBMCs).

The DNA sequence reads TGTGCCAGCAGCGGTAAACGGGACAAGGGGAACTATGGCTACACCTTC. Its protein reads: CASSGKRDKGNYGYTF. Here the chain combines TRBV7-9 and TRBJ1-2; a tentative D call is TRBD1 (6 bases match). As encoded in the germline V gene (reference sequence), CDR1 is SEHNR while CDR2 is FQNEAQ. From the cysteine through the phenylalanine, the CDR3 covers 16 amino acids. Solely the CDR3 DNA is kept, with 48 bases framed from the first base. Trimming at the junction amounts to 5 bases on V and 2 bases on J, and the germline ends lie 18 bases apart.